This is a list of T cell receptor beta chains from one sample in a study of blood T cell repertoires in COVID-19. Sequencing used immunoSEQ multiplex PCR; TCRdb keeps in-frame clones, though not all of them. The profile shows approximately 400,000 clones, just over 90% of them singletons. Sequenced material: PBMCs or T cells enriched from blood (not recorded which). The source of these receptors is a woman aged 40 to 55 who had been exposed to COVID-19. CDR3s include the opening cysteine and the closing phenylalanine or tryptophan. The D gene is left open where the match is weak. Clone size is given for some rows only: seen once, a few or many times, or a class if the clone is expanded.

V	size	D	J	CDR3	DNA
TRBV5-8	-	TRBD1	TRBJ2-7	CASGRERDRVYEQYF	TGTGCCAGCGGCCGAGAACGGGACAGGGTCTACGAGCAGTACTTC
TRBV11-3	-	TRBD1	TRBJ1-1	CASSLDTRTGAFF	TGTGCCAGCAGCTTAGATACGAGGACAGGAGCTTTCTTT
TRBV29-1	once	TRBD2	TRBJ2-1	CSVEDLGLAGGKQFF	TGCAGCGTTGAAGATCTGGGACTAGCGGGAGGTAAGCAGTTCTTC
TRBV5-6	-	TRBD1	TRBJ2-7	CASSLQGAPSYEQYF	TGTGCCAGCAGCTTGCAGGGGGCCCCCTCCTACGAGCAGTACTTC
TRBV4-1	-	TRBD1	TRBJ1-3	CASSHPSRDRGNTIYF	TGCGCCAGCAGCCACCCCTCCCGGGACAGAGGAAACACCATATATTTT
TRBV7-9	-	TRBD1	TRBJ1-1	CASSKGGGEGNTEAFF	TGTGCCAGCAGCAAAGGGGGCGGGGAGGGGAACACTGAAGCTTTCTTT
TRBV3-1/TRBV3-2	-	-	TRBJ2-3	CASSQVRGASTDTQYF	TGTGCCAGCAGCCAAGTACGGGGGGCTAGCACAGATACGCAGTATTTT
TRBV18	-	-	TRBJ1-3	CASSQPGNTIYF	TGTGCCAGCTCACAGCCCGGAAACACCATATATTTT
TRBV9	-	-	TRBJ1-3	CASSVGRGTVSGNTIYF	TGTGCCAGCAGCGTAGGGCGGGGGACCGTCTCTGGAAACACCATATATTTT
TRBV10-3	-	TRBD2	TRBJ2-7	CATEAGGSSYEQYF	TGTGCCACCGAGGCGGGGGGCAGCTCCTACGAGCAGTACTTC
TRBV30	-	-	TRBJ1-2	CAWSVSTGITGGYTF	TGTGCCTGGAGTGTCTCGACAGGTATCACGGGTGGCTACACCTTC
TRBV5-1	once	-	TRBJ1-2	CASSLPGPDGYTF	TGCGCCAGCAGCTTGCCAGGCCCAGATGGCTACACCTTC
TRBV6-5	-	-	TRBJ1-5	CASSPWHGGGQPQHF	TGTGCCAGCAGTCCCTGGCATGGGGGCGGGCAGCCCCAGCATTTT
TRBV9	-	-	TRBJ2-7	CASSPYAQGNEQYF	TGTGCCAGCAGCCCCTACGCACAGGGAAACGAGCAGTACTTC
TRBV7-2	once	-	TRBJ1-5	CASSLDAGVNQPQHF	TGTGCCAGCAGCTTAGATGCGGGGGTTAATCAGCCCCAGCATTTT
TRBV7-2	once	TRBD1	TRBJ1-6	CASSVEGQGTSPLHF	TGTGCCAGCAGCGTAGAAGGACAGGGAACTTCACCCCTCCACTTT
TRBV5-4	-	TRBD2	TRBJ2-5	CASSLWAGEGETQYF	TGTGCCAGCAGCTTGTGGGCGGGAGAGGGGGAGACCCAGTACTTC
TRBV11-2	-	-	TRBJ2-7	CASKSDSPEQYF	TGTGCCAGCAAATCGGACAGCCCTGAGCAGTACTTC
TRBV19	-	-	TRBJ1-5	CASSIEDSTNQPQHF	TGTGCCAGTAGTATTGAGGACAGCACTAATCAGCCCCAGCATTTT
TRBV7-6	-	-	TRBJ1-1	CASSLLERMNTEAFF	TGTGCCAGCAGCTTACTAGAGAGGATGAACACTGAAGCTTTCTTT
TRBV7-2	-	-	TRBJ1-1	CASSLGQNTEAFF	TGTGCCAGCAGCTTAGGGCAGAACACTGAAGCTTTCTTT
TRBV2	few	-	TRBJ1-1	CASSERAGKRAFF	TGTGCCAGCAGCGAAAGGGCCGGGAAGAGGGCTTTCTTT
TRBV13	-	TRBD2	TRBJ2-5	CASSFAGGPLGETQYF	TGTGCCAGCAGCTTTGCGGGGGGGCCTCTGGGAGAGACCCAGTACTTC
TRBV5-4	-	-	TRBJ1-1	CASSKQGLAEAFF	TGTGCCAGCAGCAAACAGGGTTTGGCTGAAGCTTTCTTT
TRBV30	-	TRBD1	TRBJ1-1	CAWSVQRTGNTEAFF	TGTGCCTGGAGTGTTCAACGGACAGGGAACACTGAAGCTTTCTTT
TRBV9	-	TRBD2	TRBJ2-7	CASSVAASGRGYEQYF	TGTGCCAGCAGCGTAGCCGCTAGCGGGAGAGGCTACGAGCAGTACTTC
TRBV5-1	-	-	TRBJ2-1	CASSTDTASSYNEQFF	TGCGCCAGCAGCACAGACACGGCCAGCTCCTACAATGAGCAGTTCTTC
TRBV6-5	-	TRBD1	TRBJ1-6	CASSPQGARNSPLHF	TGTGCCAGCAGTCCCCAGGGGGCACGGAATTCACCCCTCCACTTT